This T cell receptor (beta chain) is from a study of metastatic and nonmetastatic thyroid tumors. TCRdb reprocessed the PCR reads using MiXCR. The data show 15,000 to 20,000 clones, with more than 15% seen just once and 17% held by the top ten. About this clone: A read error may account for a junction end that differs from germline.

CDR1 and CDR2 (germline): PRHDT, FYEKMQ (reference sequence). CDR3 length: 20 residues. Thyroid surgery had not been preceded by any treatment in any patient. The clonotype comes from a female donor with papillary thyroid cancer or a benign thyroid nodule (not recorded which). Some clones in this sample may be carry-over from other donors' samples. This chain links TRBV13 with TRBJ2-3, with 10 bases identical to TRBD2. Specimen: blood. CDR3 DNA sequence: TGTGCCAGCATCTTCCGGGGGCTAGCGGGGGAATATCTAAGCACAAATACGCAGTATTTT. Translation: CASIFRGLAGEYLSTNTQYF.